One T cell receptor beta chain is described in this entry. The antigen is not known. PCR involved 60 Vbeta and 13 Jbeta primers. Clones were sequenced by immunoSEQ multiplex PCR, and TCRdb holds only the in-frame ones, with some missing. The table lists 160,000 or so clones, over 70% of them singletons. This sample is part of a study of cytomegalovirus exposure and HLA in healthy donors. Background on the study: Most donors, roughly 82% of a few hundred genotyped, fell in the Caucasian-associated ancestry cluster. Points from the study as a whole: Cytomegalovirus association was assigned to more than 150 TCR beta chains. Several of the most significant clusters appeared linked to common viral pathogens, based on a later analysis. About 87% or about 30% of the time was how often most TCR beta V segments were productive, according to an earlier analysis.

The junction had 11 bases not matched to a gene; V was cut back by 5 bases and J by 6 bases. Per the germline V gene, CDR1 is SGHVS and CDR2 is FQNEAQ. The CDR3 extends over 15 amino acids. J is TRBJ2-7 and V is TRBV7-8; 9 bases are shared with TRBD1. The clonotype originates from a woman aged 25 to 45 in good health and CMV-seronegative. Sequencing used PBMCs. The CDR3 DNA reads as TGTGCCAGCAGCACAACGCCGGGACAGGGTGCCGAGCAGTACTTC. Translated, it gives CASSTTPGQGAEQYF. The complete variable domain, with remaining parts taken from reference TRBV7-8 and TRBJ2-7, reads GAGVSQSPRYKVAKRGQDVALRCDPISGHVSLFWYQQALGQGPEFLTYFQNEAQLDKSGLPSDRFFAERPEGSVSTLKIQRTQQEDSAVYLCASSTTPGQGAEQYFGPGTRLTVT.